This TCR beta chain was obtained from a study of Graves' ophthalmopathy and Graves' hyperthyroidism. Beta-chain TCR CDR3 regions were amplified from RNA transcripts. The workflow started with a first-round RT-PCR run with HTBI primers and then moved on to a second-round multiplex PCR. TCRdb redid the calling of the multiplex PCR reads with MiXCR, one entry per CDR3 protein. Seen here are approximately 700,000 distinct CDR3 sequences, roughly 40% observed once, and the top ten hold about 40%. Trimming cost V 4 bases and J 3 bases, with 16 bases left between them. The V gene's germline CDR1 is DFQATT and CDR2 SNEGSKA (reference sequence). The CDR3 loop spans 14 amino acids.

This clonotype was obtained from an adult man with Graves' ophthalmopathy. The chain couples TRBV20-1 to TRBJ2-7, with D possibly matching TRBD2 (6 bases). The sequencing sample was made of peripheral blood. In DNA, the CDR3 is TGCAGTGCTAAGGTGGTAGCGGTTAACTACGAGCAGTACTTC. Protein sequence: CSAKVVAVNYEQYF.